This passage covers 18 T cell receptor beta chains from one sample sequenced in a study of CD8 T cells in cerebrospinal fluid in Alzheimer's disease. TCRdb reprocessed the 10x single-cell sequencing reads and stores each CDR3 protein as one record, lacking DNA. Reported are roughly 720 distinct CDR3 sequences; the ten largest clones contain 15% to 25%. The sample consisted of cerebrospinal fluid. All receptors derive from a human donor in good health.

This clonotype shows up as medium-sized (0.01 to 0.1%) by frequency. The rearrangement joins TRBV10-1 to TRBJ2-7; TCRdb's D call of TRBD1 is untestable without DNA. Germline loops: CDR1 WNHNN, CDR2 SYGVQD (reference sequence). The length of the CDR3 is 13 residues. Here the CDR3 reads CASSGDSSYEQYF.

Frequency places this clonotype as large. This chain uses TRBV27 with TRBJ2-1. The CDR3 covers 12 residues. Germline CDR1 and CDR2: MNHEY and SMNVEV (reference sequence). The chain's CDR3 is CASSLSGDEQFF.

This clonotype ranks as medium-sized in terms of frequency. V is TRBV7-8 and J is TRBJ1-2; the D gene TCRdb calls, TRBD1, cannot be checked with no DNA. CDR1 is SGHVS, CDR2 FQNEAQ, per germline. The CDR3 spans 16 residues. The chain's CDR3 is CASSTSNTGGRYGYTF. Full variable domain (missing parts from reference TRBV7-8 and TRBJ1-2): GAGVSQSPRYKVAKRGQDVALRCDPISGHVSLFWYQQALGQGPEFLTYFQNEAQLDKSGLPSDRFFAERPEGSVSTLKIQRTQQEDSAVYLCASSTSNTGGRYGYTFGSGTRLTVV.

This clonotype is deemed medium-sized (0.01 to 0.1%) by its frequency. The rearrangement uses TRBV15 and TRBJ2-5. From germline, CDR1 is LNHNV and CDR2 YYDKDF (reference sequence). The CDR3 length is 11 residues. The CDR3 protein is CATSSLKTQYF.

This clonotype is labeled medium-sized based on frequency. The chain carries TRBV6-1 and TRBJ1-6; TCRdb indicates TRBD1, and absent DNA this call remains unverified. The CDR3 covers 13 residues. Germline values: CDR1 MNHNS, CDR2 SASEGT. CDR3 amino acids: CASSVDSNSPLHF.

This clonotype is large by frequency. This rearrangement joins TRBV7-9 to TRBJ2-5; the D call of TRBD1 rests on TCRdb alone, since no DNA is present to check it. Germline CDR1 is SEHNR and CDR2 is FQNEAQ (reference sequence). CDR3 length: 17 amino acids. The CDR3 here is CASSPLWGMISQETQYF. Together with reference TRBV7-9 and TRBJ2-5, the CDR3 gives the full variable domain: DTGVSQNPRHKITKRGQNVTFRCDPISEHNRLYWYRQTLGQGPEFLTYFQNEAQLEKSRLLSDRFSAERPKGSFSTLEIQRTEQGDSAMYLCASSPLWGMISQETQYFGPGTRLLVL.

Measured by frequency, this clonotype is large. V usage is TRBV20-1 and J usage is TRBJ2-5; absent DNA, TCRdb's TRBD1 call cannot be checked. Germline CDR1 DFQATT, CDR2 SNEGSKA (reference sequence). The CDR3 sequence is 15 residues long. The CDR3 loop reads CSAATGGRGAETQYF.

According to its frequency, this clonotype is medium-sized (0.01 to 0.1%). The chain's CDR3 is CAWSVVGTDSPLHF. J is TRBJ1-6 and V is TRBV30; no DNA is available, so the TRBD1 call from TCRdb remains unchecked. The germline V gene encodes CDR1 GTSNPN and CDR2 SVGIG (reference sequence). The CDR3 runs 14 residues. The full variable domain, rest sourced from reference TRBV30 and TRBJ1-6, is SQTIHQWPATLVQPVGSPLSLECTVEGTSNPNLYWYRQAAGRGLQLLFYSVGIGQISSEVPQNLSASRPQDRQFILSSKKLLLSDSGFYLCAWSVVGTDSPLHFGNGTRLTVT.

This chain connects TRBV10-3 to TRBJ2-7; TCRdb selects TRBD1, and the lack of DNA leaves this call unchecked. The CDR3 contains 16 residues. Germline CDR1 reads ENHRY; CDR2 reads SYGVKD. The CDR3 reads CAISRVEQASSYEQYF.

This clonotype is hyperexpanded by frequency. V and J are TRBV5-1 and TRBJ2-4; TCRdb's assignment of TRBD1 cannot be checked, as there is no DNA. Germline-derived CDR1 and CDR2 are SGHRS and YFSETQ. The CDR3 loop spans 16 amino acids. CDR3 amino acids: CASSFTGATRVDIQYF.

This clonotype shows up as medium-sized by frequency. The genes are TRBV5-5 and TRBJ1-5. The CDR3 loop spans 16 amino acids. The germline CDR1 and CDR2 sequences are SGHKS and YYEKEE (reference sequence). This CDR3 is CASSSLPGGSGQPQHF.

This clonotype counts as medium-sized by frequency. V gene TRBV25-1 combines with J gene TRBJ1-2. The V gene's germline CDR1 is MGHDK and CDR2 SYGVNS. The CDR3 covers 15 residues. The CDR3 loop reads CASSEGVGANYGYTF.

Considering frequency, this clonotype is medium-sized. V is TRBV6-1 and J is TRBJ2-7; the TRBD1 assignment by TCRdb is unverifiable without DNA. The CDR3 spans 13 residues. Germline lookup yields CDR1 MNHNS and CDR2 SASEGT. CDR3 protein: CASRPGGVDEQYF.

This clonotype is identified as medium-sized from frequency. The V call is TRBV5-5, the J call TRBJ1-3. Looked up from germline, CDR1 is SGHKS and CDR2 is YYEKEE (reference sequence). The length of the CDR3 is 15 residues. The CDR3 sequence is CASSLGVSSGNTIYF.

This clonotype ranks as medium-sized in terms of frequency. The rearrangement joins TRBV30 to TRBJ2-1. This CDR3 spans 11 amino acids. Germline V gene lookup returns CDR1 GTSNPN and CDR2 SVGIG (reference sequence). CDR3 region: CARTWGYEQFF.

This clonotype shows up as medium-sized by frequency. The rearrangement links TRBV19 to TRBJ2-2. The CDR3 spans 15 residues. CDR1 is LNHDA, CDR2 SQIVND, per germline (reference sequence). The CDR3: CASSSGATNTGELFF.

In terms of frequency, this clonotype is large (0.1 to 1%). The rearrangement uses TRBV12-3 or TRBV12-4 and TRBJ2-1. CDR3 length: 15 amino acids. The chain's CDR3 is CASSPKTLGYNEQFF.

This clonotype registers medium-sized (0.01 to 0.1%) by frequency. The V and J genes are TRBV18 and TRBJ2-4. The length of the CDR3 is 13 residues. Per the germline V gene, CDR1 is KGHSH and CDR2 is LQKENI. CDR3 residues: CASSPGKENIQYF.